Included here is one T cell receptor (beta chain) sequence, with context. This sample was included in a study of control samples from healthy donors and cancer patients. TCRdb's copy holds only in-frame clones and misses some; the assay was immunoSEQ multiplex PCR. The sample carries about 160,000 clones, approximately 96% recorded once. Sequenced sample: blood. This clonotype was sampled from a woman aged 25 to 39 in good health.

CDR3: CASSYRGANNEQFF. The CDR3 DNA reads TGTGCCAGCAGCTACCGAGGGGCGAACAATGAGCAGTTCTTC. The genes are TRBV3-1 (or the pseudogene TRBV3-2) and TRBJ2-1; D possibly uses TRBD1 or TRBD2 (5 bases each). In germline, CDR1 is LGHDT, CDR2 YNNKEL (reference sequence). The V and J ends lost 5 bases and 5 bases respectively, with 13 bases between them. CDR3 length equals 14 residues.